This T cell receptor beta chain came from a study of Ad26.COV2.S vaccination and SARS-CoV-2 variants. Study at large: Intramuscular Ad26.COV2.S at 5x10^10 or 1x10^11 viral particles.

Germline V gene data show CDR1 as LGHNA and CDR2 as YSLEER. Trimming shortened V by 2 bases and J by 1 base, and 12 bases separated the two germline ends. This CDR3 is 16 amino acids long. The method was immunoSEQ multiplex PCR; TCRdb's version includes in-frame clones alone and lacks a portion of them. Of about 410,000 clones in the sample, around 93% were seen once. In its sample, this clone was seen once. As to treatment: around 19 received Ad26.COV2.S at low or high dose, single or two shots; about 5 received placebo; per-sample allocation not given. Sample collection was performed on day 63 after the first vaccine or placebo injection.

The chain combines TRBV4-3 with TRBJ2-1; weak D call: TRBD1 (6 bases). This material consisted of peripheral blood, taken in a trial of Ad26.COV2.S vaccine versus placebo. The sequence was collected from a person between 18 and 65 years old who received the Ad26.COV2.S COVID-19 vaccine or a placebo. The CDR3: CASSQFRGGSYNEQFF. The DNA for the CDR3 is TGCGCCAGCAGCCAATTCCGAGGGGGTTCCTACAATGAGCAGTTCTTC.